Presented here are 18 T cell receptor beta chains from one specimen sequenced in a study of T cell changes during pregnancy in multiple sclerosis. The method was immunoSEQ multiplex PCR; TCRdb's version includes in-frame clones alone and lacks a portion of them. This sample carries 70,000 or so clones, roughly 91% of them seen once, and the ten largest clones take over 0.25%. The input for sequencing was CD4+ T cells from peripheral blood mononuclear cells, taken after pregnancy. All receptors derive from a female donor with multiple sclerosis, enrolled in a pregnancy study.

The CDR3 DNA follows: TGTGCCAGCAGCAAAAGGGGAGGGGGAGAGACCCAGTACTTC. As protein: CASSKRGGGETQYF. The V call is TRBV21-1, the J call TRBJ2-5; the table gives TRBD2 as D, unverified against the DNA. TRBV21-1 is listed as a pseudogene. The CDR3 is 14 amino acids.

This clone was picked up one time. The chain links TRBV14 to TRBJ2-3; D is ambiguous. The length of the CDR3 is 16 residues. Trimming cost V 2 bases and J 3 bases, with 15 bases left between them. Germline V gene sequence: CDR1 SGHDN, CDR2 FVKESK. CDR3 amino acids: CASSQRADSLTDTQYF. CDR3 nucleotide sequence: TGTGCCAGCAGCCAACGAGCCGATAGCTTGACAGATACGCAGTATTTT.

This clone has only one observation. Written as DNA, the CDR3 is TGCGCCAGCAGCCCCGGACGGACTATTAATGAAAAACTGTTTTTT. Amino acids: CASSPGRTINEKLFF. The rearrangement joins TRBV5-1 to TRBJ1-4; D unclear. The germline V gene encodes CDR1 SGHRS and CDR2 YFSETQ. The germline V and J ends were trimmed by 4 bases and 4 bases, with 14 bases remaining between them. This CDR3 is built from 15 residues.

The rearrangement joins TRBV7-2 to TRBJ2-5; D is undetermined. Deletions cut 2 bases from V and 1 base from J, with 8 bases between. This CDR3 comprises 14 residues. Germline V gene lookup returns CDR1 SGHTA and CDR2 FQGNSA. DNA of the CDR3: TGTGCCAGCAGCTTAAGCCATACCCAAGAGACCCAGTACTTC. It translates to CASSLSHTQETQYF.

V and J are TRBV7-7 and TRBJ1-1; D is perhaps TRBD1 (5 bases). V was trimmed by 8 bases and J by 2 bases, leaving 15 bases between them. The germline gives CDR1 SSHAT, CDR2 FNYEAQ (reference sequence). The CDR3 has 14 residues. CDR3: CASLDSGVNTEAFF. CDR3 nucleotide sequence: TGTGCCAGCCTGGATTCGGGGGTTAACACTGAAGCTTTCTTT.

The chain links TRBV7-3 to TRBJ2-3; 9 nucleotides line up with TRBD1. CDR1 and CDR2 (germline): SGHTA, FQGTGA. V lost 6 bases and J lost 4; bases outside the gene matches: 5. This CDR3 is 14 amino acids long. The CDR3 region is CASSSRTGADTQYF. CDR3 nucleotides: TGTGCCAGCAGTTCCCGGACAGGGGCAGATACGCAGTATTTT.

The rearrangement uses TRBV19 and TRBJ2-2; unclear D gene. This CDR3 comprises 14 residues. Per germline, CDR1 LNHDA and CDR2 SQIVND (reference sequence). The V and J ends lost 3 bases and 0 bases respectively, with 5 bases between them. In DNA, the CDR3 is TGTGCCAGTAGTATTCCTACGAACACCGGGGAGCTGTTTTTT. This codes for CASSIPTNTGELFF.

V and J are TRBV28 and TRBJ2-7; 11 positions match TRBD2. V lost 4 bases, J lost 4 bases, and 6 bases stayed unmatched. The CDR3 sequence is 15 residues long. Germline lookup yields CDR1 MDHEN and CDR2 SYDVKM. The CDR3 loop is CASSSASGRRYEQYF. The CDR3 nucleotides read TGTGCCAGCAGTTCAGCTAGCGGGAGGAGATACGAGCAGTACTTC. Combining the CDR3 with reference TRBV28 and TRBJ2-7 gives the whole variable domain DVKVTQSSRYLVKRTGEKVFLECVQDMDHENMFWYRQDPGLGLRLIYFSYDVKMKEKGDIPEGYSVSREKKERFSLILESASTNQTSMYLCASSSASGRRYEQYFGPGTRLTVT.

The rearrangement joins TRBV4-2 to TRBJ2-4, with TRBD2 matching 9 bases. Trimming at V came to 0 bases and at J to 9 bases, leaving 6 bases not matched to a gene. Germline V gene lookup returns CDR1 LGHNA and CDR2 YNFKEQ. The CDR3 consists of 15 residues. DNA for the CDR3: TGTGCCAGCAGCCAAGAGAGTGCGGGGGGGGCCATTCAGTACTTC. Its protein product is CASSQESAGGAIQYF.

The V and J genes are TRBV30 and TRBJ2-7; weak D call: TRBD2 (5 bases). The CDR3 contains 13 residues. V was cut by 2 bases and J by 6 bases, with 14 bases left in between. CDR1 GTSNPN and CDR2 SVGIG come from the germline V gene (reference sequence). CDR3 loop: CAWSPLVGSEQYF. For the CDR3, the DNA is TGTGCCTGGAGTCCACTGGTGGGGAGCGAGCAGTACTTC.

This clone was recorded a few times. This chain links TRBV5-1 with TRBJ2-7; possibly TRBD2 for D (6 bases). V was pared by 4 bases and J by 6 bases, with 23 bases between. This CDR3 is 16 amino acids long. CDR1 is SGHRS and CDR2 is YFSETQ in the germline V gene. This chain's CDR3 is CASSLMGGEGPSEQYF. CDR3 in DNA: TGCGCCAGCAGCCTAATGGGGGGTGAGGGGCCTTCCGAGCAGTACTTC.

CDR3 coding DNA: TGTGCCAGCAGCTCCGACACGGGGTTGAAGGAGACCCAGTACTTC. Translated: CASSSDTGLKETQYF. V usage is TRBV7-2 and J usage is TRBJ2-5, with a possible D match to TRBD2 (5 bases). Trimming took 4 bases from V and 5 from J, leaving 17 bases between them. CDR1 and CDR2 from the germline V gene are SGHTA and FQGNSA. The CDR3 extends over 15 amino acids.

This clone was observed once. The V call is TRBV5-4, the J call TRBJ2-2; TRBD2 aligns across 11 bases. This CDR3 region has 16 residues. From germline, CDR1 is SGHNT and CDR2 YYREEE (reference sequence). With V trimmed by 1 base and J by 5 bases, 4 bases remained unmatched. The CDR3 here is CASSLLASGRTGELFF. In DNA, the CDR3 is TGTGCCAGCAGCTTGCTGGCTAGCGGGAGGACCGGGGAGCTGTTTTTT.

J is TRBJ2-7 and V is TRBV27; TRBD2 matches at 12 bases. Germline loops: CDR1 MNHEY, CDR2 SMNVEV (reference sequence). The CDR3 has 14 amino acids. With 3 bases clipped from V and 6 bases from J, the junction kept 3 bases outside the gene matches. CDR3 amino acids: CASSFGTSGFEQYF. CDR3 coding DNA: TGTGCCAGCAGTTTCGGGACTAGCGGGTTCGAGCAGTACTTC.

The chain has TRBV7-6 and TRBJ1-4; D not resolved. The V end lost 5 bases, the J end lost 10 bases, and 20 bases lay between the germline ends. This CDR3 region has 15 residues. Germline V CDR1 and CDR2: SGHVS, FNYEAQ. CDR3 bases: TGTGCCAGCAGCCCTCTGGGAGATCATTCGGGAAAACTGTTTTTT. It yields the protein CASSPLGDHSGKLFF.

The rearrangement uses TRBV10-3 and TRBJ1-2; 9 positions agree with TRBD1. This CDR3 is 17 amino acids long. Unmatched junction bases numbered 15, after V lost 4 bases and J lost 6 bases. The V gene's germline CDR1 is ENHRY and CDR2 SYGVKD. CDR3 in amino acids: CAISVGWDRVGPNGYTF. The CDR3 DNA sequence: TGTGCCATCAGTGTCGGATGGGACAGGGTGGGCCCTAATGGCTACACCTTC.

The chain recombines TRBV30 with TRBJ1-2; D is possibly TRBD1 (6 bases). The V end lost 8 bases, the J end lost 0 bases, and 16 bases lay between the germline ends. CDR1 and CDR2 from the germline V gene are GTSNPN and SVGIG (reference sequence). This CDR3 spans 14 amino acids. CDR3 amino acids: CASGEGETNYGYTF. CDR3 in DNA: TGTGCCAGCGGAGAGGGGGAAACTAACTATGGCTACACCTTC.

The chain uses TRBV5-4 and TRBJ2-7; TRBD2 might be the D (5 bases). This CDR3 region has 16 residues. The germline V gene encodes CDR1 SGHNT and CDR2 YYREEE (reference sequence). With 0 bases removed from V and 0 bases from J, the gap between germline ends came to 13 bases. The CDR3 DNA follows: TGTGCCAGCAGCTTGGATCCAGCGGTAAGCTCCTACGAGCAGTACTTC. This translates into CASSLDPAVSSYEQYF. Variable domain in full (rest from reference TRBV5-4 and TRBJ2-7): ETGVTQSPTHLIKTRGQQVTLRCSSQSGHNTVSWYQQALGQGPQFIFQYYREEENGRGNFPPRFSGLQFPNYSSELNVNALELDDSALYLCASSLDPAVSSYEQYFGPGTRLTVT.